The present entry profiles one T cell receptor beta chain with its context. These data come from a study of T-cell reconstitution after alpha-beta-depleted transplantation in children. TCRbeta library preparation incorporated unique molecular identifiers. TCRdb reanalysed the PCR reads using MiXCR and keeps one entry per CDR3 protein. The sample shows over 550,000 distinct CDR3 sequences, over 9.5% of them seen only once. This CDR3 has 16 residues. The V gene lost 1 base and the J gene lost 4 bases, with 16 bases spanning the gap. The receptor was isolated from a human donor who donated a stem cell graft to a child with acute myeloid leukemia. This specimen was PBMCs from the stem cell graft donor, taken from the stem cell graft. This chain uses TRBV12-3 or TRBV12-4 with TRBJ2-5, with D unresolved. The DNA of the CDR3 is TGTGCCAGCAGTTTAGGCTCCGGGTCTCACGGAGAGACCCAGTACTTC. This translates into CASSLGSGSHGETQYF.